A selection of T cell receptor beta chains follows, all from one sample in a study of T cell changes during pregnancy in multiple sclerosis. Clones were sequenced by immunoSEQ multiplex PCR, and TCRdb holds only the in-frame ones, with some missing. This table holds about 22,000 clones, about 89% found once. The sample was CD4+ T cells from peripheral blood mononuclear cells, taken in the third trimester of pregnancy. These receptors all come from a female donor in good health, enrolled as a control in a pregnancy study. Both conserved end residues are part of each CDR3. D genes are given only for firm matches. Some rows have no size entry. The others give once, few or many, or a class for an expanded clone.

clone size | J gene | V gene | D gene | CDR3 protein | CDR3 DNA
NA | TRBJ1-4 | TRBV5-6 | TRBD1 | CASSLRQGGVGEKLFF | TGTGCCAGCAGCTTGAGACAGGGTGGGGTCGGGGAAAAACTGTTTTTT
once | TRBJ1-2 | TRBV6-5 | TRBD1 | CASSRDRDYGYTF | TGTGCCAGCAGCCGAGACAGGGACTATGGCTACACCTTC
NA | TRBJ1-5 | TRBV4-2 | NA | CASSLSTQGNQPQHF | TGTGCCAGCAGCCTCAGCACTCAGGGCAATCAGCCCCAGCATTTT
NA | TRBJ2-2 | TRBV10-2 | TRBD1 | CASSAGQGGAGELFF | TGCGCCAGCAGTGCAGGACAGGGGGGGGCCGGGGAGCTGTTTTTT
NA | TRBJ2-2 | TRBV5-1 | TRBD1 | CASSPNADRAGELFF | TGCGCCAGCAGCCCAAATGCGGACAGGGCCGGGGAGCTGTTTTTT
NA | TRBJ1-4 | TRBV27 | NA | CASSLTPRATNEKLFF | TGTGCCAGCAGTTTAACCCCCCGAGCAACTAATGAAAAACTGTTTTTT
once | TRBJ2-7 | TRBV18 | NA | CASSSLHYEQYF | TGTGCCAGCTCATCGTTACACTACGAGCAGTACTTC
NA | TRBJ1-1 | TRBV4-1 | NA | CASSHPDRNTEAFF | TGCGCCAGCAGCCACCCGGACAGAAACACTGAAGCTTTCTTT
NA | TRBJ2-5 | TRBV14 | TRBD1 | CASSQDSAILLTGMRQETQYF | TGTGCCAGCAGCCAAGACTCCGCAATTCTCCTGACAGGGATGCGGCAAGAGACCCAGTACTTC
NA | TRBJ2-1 | TRBV6-1 | NA | CASSGTSSSYNEQFF | TGTGCCAGCAGCGGGACATCGAGCTCCTACAATGAGCAGTTCTTC
NA | TRBJ1-5 | TRBV19 | NA | CASSHRTDQPQHF | TGTGCCAGTAGTCACCGGACAGACCAGCCCCAGCATTTT
NA | TRBJ1-5 | TRBV27 | NA | CASRNGQGKQPQHF | TGTGCCAGCAGGAATGGGCAGGGGAAACAGCCCCAGCATTTT
NA | TRBJ1-2 | TRBV5-6 | NA | CASSLAGPPGYTF | TGTGCCAGCAGCTTGGCAGGGCCTCCGGGCTACACCTTC
NA | TRBJ1-1 | TRBV21-1 | NA | CASSKGSVHVVRSTEAFF | TGTGCCAGCAGCAAAGGGTCGGTCCACGTCGTTAGGAGCACTGAAGCTTTCTTT
NA | TRBJ1-1 | TRBV15 | NA | CATSRGGIRENTEAFF | TGTGCCACCAGCAGAGGAGGTATCAGGGAGAACACTGAAGCTTTCTTT
NA | TRBJ1-3 | TRBV5-6 | NA | CASSLSGWAGNTIYF | TGTGCCAGCAGCTTATCAGGGTGGGCTGGAAACACCATATATTTT
NA | TRBJ2-7 | TRBV19 | TRBD1 | CASTLGQGAWDEQYF | TGTGCCAGTACCCTAGGACAGGGGGCGTGGGACGAGCAGTACTTC
NA | TRBJ1-1 | TRBV18 | NA | CASSPTRAQKNTEAFF | TGTGCCAGCTCACCAACGAGGGCTCAAAAGAACACTGAAGCTTTCTTT
NA | TRBJ2-1 | TRBV5-6 | TRBD1 | CASSRGQGTYNEQFF | TGTGCCAGCAGCCGCGGACAGGGTACCTACAATGAGCAGTTCTTC
NA | TRBJ2-3 | TRBV7-2 | NA | CASSLGGRVADTQYF | TGTGCCAGCAGCTTAGGGGGCAGGGTCGCAGATACGCAGTATTTT
NA | TRBJ2-7 | TRBV10-1 | NA | CASSDRGVDSYEQYF | TGCGCCAGCAGTGATAGGGGCGTCGACTCCTACGAGCAGTACTTC
NA | TRBJ2-1 | TRBV4-1 | TRBD2 | CASSQELAANNEQFF | TGCGCCAGCAGCCAAGAACTAGCGGCGAACAATGAGCAGTTCTTC
NA | TRBJ1-6 | TRBV5-6 | TRBD1 | CASSLGNRGRFYSPLHF | TGTGCCAGCAGCTTGGGGAACAGGGGCCGCTTTTATTCACCCCTCCACTTT
NA | TRBJ2-3 | TRBV6-4 | TRBD2 | CASSEKLAGEIDTQYF | TGTGCCAGCAGTGAGAAACTAGCGGGGGAGATAGATACGCAGTATTTT
NA | TRBJ1-5 | TRBV19 | NA | CASSMGQTSGPQHF | TGTGCCAGTAGTATGGGACAAACCTCAGGGCCCCAGCATTTT
NA | TRBJ2-1 | TRBV19 | TRBD2 | CASSPGTSGGMDEQFF | TGTGCCAGTAGCCCCGGGACTAGCGGGGGTATGGATGAGCAGTTCTTC
NA | TRBJ1-3 | TRBV14 | NA | CASSQQSPDYSGNTIYF | TGTGCCAGCAGCCAACAGTCTCCGGACTACTCTGGAAACACCATATATTTT